One sample yielded the 3 T cell receptor beta chains listed below, sequenced in a study of blood T cells in healthy people across ages. A J-beta primer mix and a sample-barcoded 5' primer were used in a second PCR of about 7 to 12 cycles. TCRdb reprocessed the 5' RACE reads with MiXCR, giving one entry per CDR3 protein. The sample consists of 700,000 to 950,000 distinct CDR3 sequences, roughly 50% of them appearing once. The sequencing input was blood. The receptors come from a man aged 25-45 years in good health.

This clonotype was counted between two and nine times. This chain connects TRBV13 to TRBJ2-3, with TRBD2 matching over 13 bases. The CDR3 is 18 residues long. Germline CDR1 PRHDT, CDR2 FYEKMQ (reference sequence). V trimming: 4 bases; J trimming: 2 bases; junction bases outside the gene matches: 9. The CDR3 DNA reads as TGTGCCAGCAGCTCCACGGGGACTAGCGGGGTGGTCACAGATACGCAGTATTTT. This gives the protein CASSSTGTSGVVTDTQYF. The full variable domain, rest sourced from reference TRBV13 and TRBJ2-3, is AAGVIQSPRHLIKEKRETATLKCYPIPRHDTVYWYQQGPGQDPQFLISFYEKMQSDKGSIPDRFSAQQFSDYHSELNMSSLELGDSALYFCASSSTGTSGVVTDTQYFGPGTRLTVL.

This clonotype turned up a few times. The chain links TRBV7-9 to TRBJ2-7; D ambiguous. Trimming removed 5 bases at V and 4 bases at J, with 9 bases between. Germline V gene sequence: CDR1 SEHNR, CDR2 FQNEAQ (reference sequence). CDR3 size: 12 residues. The CDR3 coding sequence is TGTGCCAGCAGCCCTTATGGTTACGAGCAGTACTTC. This gives the protein CASSPYGYEQYF. Full variable domain (missing parts from reference TRBV7-9 and TRBJ2-7): DTGVSQNPRHKITKRGQNVTFRCDPISEHNRLYWYRQTLGQGPEFLTYFQNEAQLEKSRLLSDRFSAERPKGSFSTLEIQRTEQGDSAMYLCASSPYGYEQYFGPGTRLTVT.

This clonotype was recorded at least ten times. J is TRBJ2-1 and V is TRBV20-1; D unresolved. CDR3 length: 14 residues. CDR1 and CDR2 from the germline V gene are DFQATT and SNEGSKA (reference sequence). Trimming shortened V by 5 bases and J by 0 bases, and 11 bases separated the two germline ends. The CDR3 spells CSAPRFSSYNEQFF. CDR3 bases: TGCAGTGCTCCACGGTTCAGCTCCTACAATGAGCAGTTCTTC.